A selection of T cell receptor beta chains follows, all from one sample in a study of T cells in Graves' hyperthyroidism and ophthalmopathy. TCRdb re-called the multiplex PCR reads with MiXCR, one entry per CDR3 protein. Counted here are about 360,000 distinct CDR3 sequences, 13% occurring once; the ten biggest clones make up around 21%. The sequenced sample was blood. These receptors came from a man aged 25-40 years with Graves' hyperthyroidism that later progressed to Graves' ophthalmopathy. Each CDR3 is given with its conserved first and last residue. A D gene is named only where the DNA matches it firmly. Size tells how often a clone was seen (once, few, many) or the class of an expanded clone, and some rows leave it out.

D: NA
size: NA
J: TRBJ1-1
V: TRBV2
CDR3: CASSEQENTEVFF
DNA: TGTGCCAGCAGTGAACAGGAGAACACTGAAGTTTTCTTT

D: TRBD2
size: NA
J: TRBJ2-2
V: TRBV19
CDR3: CASSIPGLAELYF
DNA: TGTGCCAGTAGTATCCCGGGACTAGCGGAGCTGTATTTT

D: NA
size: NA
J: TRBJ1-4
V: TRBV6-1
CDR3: CASRRNEELFF
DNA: TGTGCCAGCAGGAGAAATGAAGAACTGTTTTTT

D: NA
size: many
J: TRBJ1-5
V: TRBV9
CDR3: CASSVGPTGPQHF
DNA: TGTGCCAGCAGCGTAGGTCCCACCGGGCCCCAGCATTTT

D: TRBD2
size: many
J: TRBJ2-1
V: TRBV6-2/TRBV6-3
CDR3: CASTGTSGGKYNEQFF
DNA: TGTGCCAGCACTGGGACTAGCGGGGGAAAATACAATGAGCAGTTCTTC

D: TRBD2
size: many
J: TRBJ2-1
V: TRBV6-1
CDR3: CASGPGLANEQFF
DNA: TGTGCCAGCGGGCCGGGACTAGCAAATGAGCAGTTCTTC

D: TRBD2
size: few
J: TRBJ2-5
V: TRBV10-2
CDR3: CASSESGGALGETQYF
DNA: TGCGCCAGCAGTGAAAGCGGGGGGGCTCTAGGAGAGACCCAGTACTTC

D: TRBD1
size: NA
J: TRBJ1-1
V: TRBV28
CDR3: CASRAQGMNTEAFF
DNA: TGTGCCAGCAGGGCACAGGGGATGAACACTGAAGCTTTCTTT

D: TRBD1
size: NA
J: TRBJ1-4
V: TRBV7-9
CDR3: CASRGDSATNEKLFF
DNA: TGTGCCAGCAGGGGGGACAGCGCAACTAATGAAAAACTGTTTTTT

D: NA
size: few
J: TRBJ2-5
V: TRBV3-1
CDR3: CASSQDGWGPETQYF
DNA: TGTGCCAGCAGCCAAGACGGGTGGGGGCCGGAGACCCAGTACTTC

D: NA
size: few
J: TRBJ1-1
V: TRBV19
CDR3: CASITTGETEAFF
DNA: TGTGCCAGTATTACGACGGGTGAAACTGAAGCTTTCTTT

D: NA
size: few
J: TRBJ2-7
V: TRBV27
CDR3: CASSLSPGGAYEQYF
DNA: TGTGCCAGCAGTTTATCCCCCGGAGGGGCCTACGAGCAGTACTTC

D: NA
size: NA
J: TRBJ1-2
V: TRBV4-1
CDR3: CASSHTDSINGYTF
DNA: TGCGCCAGCAGCCATACGGACAGCATAAATGGCTACACCTTC

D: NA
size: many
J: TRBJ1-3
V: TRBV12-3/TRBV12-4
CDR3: CASSLSARRIGNTIYF
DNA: TGTGCCAGCAGTTTATCTGCCAGGAGGATTGGAAACACCATATATTTT

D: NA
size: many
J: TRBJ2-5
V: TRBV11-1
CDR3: CASSFDDSGTQYF
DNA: TGTGCCAGCAGCTTTGACGACTCGGGGACCCAGTACTTC

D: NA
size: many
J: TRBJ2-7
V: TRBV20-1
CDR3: CSARRSEGWDEQYF
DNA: TGCAGTGCTAGAAGGAGCGAGGGCTGGGACGAGCAGTACTTC

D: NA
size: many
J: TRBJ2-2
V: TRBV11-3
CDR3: CASSLDPKGQTGELFF
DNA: TGTGCCAGCAGCTTAGATCCGAAGGGCCAGACCGGGGAGCTGTTTTTT

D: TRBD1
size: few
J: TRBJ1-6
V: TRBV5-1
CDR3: CASSSTGQANSPLHF
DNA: TGCGCCAGCAGCTCCACGGGACAGGCAAATTCACCCCTCCACTTT

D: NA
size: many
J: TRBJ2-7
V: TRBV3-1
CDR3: CASSHDWDNTQQYF
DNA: TGTGCCAGCAGCCACGACTGGGATAACACTCAGCAGTACTTC

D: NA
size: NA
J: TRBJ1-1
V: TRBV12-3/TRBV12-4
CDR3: CASSFRPPPEAFF
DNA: TGTGCCAGCAGTTTCCGACCCCCACCTGAAGCTTTCTTT

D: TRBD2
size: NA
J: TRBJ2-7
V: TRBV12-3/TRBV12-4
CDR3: CASRREGSGGASYEQYF
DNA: TGTGCCAGCAGACGAGAAGGTAGCGGGGGGGCATCCTACGAGCAGTACTTC

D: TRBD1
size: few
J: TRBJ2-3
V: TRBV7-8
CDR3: CASSSRTGGKDTQYF
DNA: TGTGCCAGCAGCTCCCGGACAGGGGGGAAAGATACGCAGTATTTT

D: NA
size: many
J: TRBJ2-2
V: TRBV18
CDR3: CASSPPGRYTGELFF
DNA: TGTGCCAGCTCACCACCGGGTCGCTACACCGGGGAGCTGTTTTTT

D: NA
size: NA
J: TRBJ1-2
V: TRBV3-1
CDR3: CASSQVWGRVDYGYTF
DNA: TGTGCCAGCAGCCAAGTTTGGGGGAGAGTAGACTATGGCTACACCTTC

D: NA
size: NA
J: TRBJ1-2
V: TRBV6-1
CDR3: CASREGLSPYGYTF
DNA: TGTGCCAGCAGGGAGGGCCTTTCCCCCTATGGCTACACCTTC

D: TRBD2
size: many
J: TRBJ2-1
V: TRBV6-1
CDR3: CASRSRAGGPYNEQFF
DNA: TGTGCCAGCAGATCTAGGGCGGGGGGCCCATACAATGAGCAGTTCTTC

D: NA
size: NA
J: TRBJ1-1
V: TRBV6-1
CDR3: CASRGRGWTEAFF
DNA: TGTGCCAGCCGGGGGCGTGGATGGACTGAAGCTTTCTTT

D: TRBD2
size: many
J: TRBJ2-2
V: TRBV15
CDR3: CATSVTSGEIYTGELFF
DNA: TGTGCCACCAGCGTGACTAGCGGGGAAATTTACACCGGGGAGCTGTTTTTT

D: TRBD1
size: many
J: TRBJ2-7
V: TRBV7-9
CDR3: CASSLGAAGGEQYF
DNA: TGTGCCAGCAGCTTAGGGGCGGCAGGGGGCGAGCAGTACTTC

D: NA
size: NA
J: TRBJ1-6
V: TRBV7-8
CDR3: CASSRSSQHNSPLHF
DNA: TGTGCCAGCAGCCGAAGTTCCCAACATAATTCACCCCTCCACTTT